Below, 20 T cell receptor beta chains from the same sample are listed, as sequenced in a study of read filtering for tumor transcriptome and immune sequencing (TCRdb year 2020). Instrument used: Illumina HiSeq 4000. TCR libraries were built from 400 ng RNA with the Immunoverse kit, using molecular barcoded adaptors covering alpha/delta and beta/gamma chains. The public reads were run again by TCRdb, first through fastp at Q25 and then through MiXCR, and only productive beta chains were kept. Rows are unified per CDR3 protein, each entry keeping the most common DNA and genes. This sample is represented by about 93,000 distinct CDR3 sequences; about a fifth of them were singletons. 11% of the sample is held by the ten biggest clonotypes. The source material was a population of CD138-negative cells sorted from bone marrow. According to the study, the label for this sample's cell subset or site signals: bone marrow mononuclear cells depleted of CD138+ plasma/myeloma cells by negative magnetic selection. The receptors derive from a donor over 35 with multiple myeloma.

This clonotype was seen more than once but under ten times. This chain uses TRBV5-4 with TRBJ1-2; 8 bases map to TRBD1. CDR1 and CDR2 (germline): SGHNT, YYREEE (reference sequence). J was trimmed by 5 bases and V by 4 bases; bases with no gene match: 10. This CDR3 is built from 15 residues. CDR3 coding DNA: TGTGCCAGCAGCCTCGGACAGGGTGGAGGGTATGGCTACACCTTC. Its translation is CASSLGQGGGYGYTF.

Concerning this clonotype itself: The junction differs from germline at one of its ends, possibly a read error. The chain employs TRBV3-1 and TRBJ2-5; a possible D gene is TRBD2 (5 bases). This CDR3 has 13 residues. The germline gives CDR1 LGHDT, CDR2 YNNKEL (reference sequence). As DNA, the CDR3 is TGTGCCAGCAGCGCAGGACTGTGGGAGATCCAGTACTTC. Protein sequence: CASSAGLWEIQYF.

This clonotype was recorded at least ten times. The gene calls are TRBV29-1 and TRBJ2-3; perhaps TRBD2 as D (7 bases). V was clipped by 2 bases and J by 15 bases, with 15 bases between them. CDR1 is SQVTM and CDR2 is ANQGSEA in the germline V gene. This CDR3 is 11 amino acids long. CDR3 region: CSVESAGADYF. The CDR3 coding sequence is TGCAGCGTTGAATCGGCGGGGGCCGACTATTTT.

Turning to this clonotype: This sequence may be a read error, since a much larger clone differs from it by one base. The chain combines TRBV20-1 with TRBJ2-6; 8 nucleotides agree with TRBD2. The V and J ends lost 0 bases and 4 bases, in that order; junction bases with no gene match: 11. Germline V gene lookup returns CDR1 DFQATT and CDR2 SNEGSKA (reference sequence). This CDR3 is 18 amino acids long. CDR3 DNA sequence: TGCAGTGCTAGAGACCCCCCAGCGGGGGATACAGGGGCCAACGTCCTGACTTTC. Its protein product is CSARDPPAGDTGANVLTF.

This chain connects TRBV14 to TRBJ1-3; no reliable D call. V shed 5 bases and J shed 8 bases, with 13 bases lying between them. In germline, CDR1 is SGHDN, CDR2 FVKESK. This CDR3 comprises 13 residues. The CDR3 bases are TGTGCCAGCAGCACCTCGGACGGATACACCATATATTTT. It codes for CASSTSDGYTIYF.

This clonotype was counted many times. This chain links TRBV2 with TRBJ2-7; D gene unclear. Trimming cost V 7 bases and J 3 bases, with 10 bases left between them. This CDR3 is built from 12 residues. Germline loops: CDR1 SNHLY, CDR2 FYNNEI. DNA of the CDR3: TGTGCCAGCAAGGGTATAAACTACGAGCAGTACTTC. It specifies CASKGINYEQYF.

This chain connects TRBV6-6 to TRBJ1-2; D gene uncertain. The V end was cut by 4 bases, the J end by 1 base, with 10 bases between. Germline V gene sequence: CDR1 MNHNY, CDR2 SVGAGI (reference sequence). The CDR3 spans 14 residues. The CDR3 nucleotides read TGTGCCAGCAGTTTTGGAGGGAGTAACTATGGCTACACCTTC. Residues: CASSFGGSNYGYTF.

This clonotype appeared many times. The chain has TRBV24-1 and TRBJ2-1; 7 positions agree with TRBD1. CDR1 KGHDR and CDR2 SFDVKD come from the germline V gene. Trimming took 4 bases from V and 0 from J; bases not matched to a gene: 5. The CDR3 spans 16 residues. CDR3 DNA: TGTGCCACCAGTGACCCGACAGGGAGCTCCTACAATGAGCAGTTCTTC. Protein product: CATSDPTGSSYNEQFF.

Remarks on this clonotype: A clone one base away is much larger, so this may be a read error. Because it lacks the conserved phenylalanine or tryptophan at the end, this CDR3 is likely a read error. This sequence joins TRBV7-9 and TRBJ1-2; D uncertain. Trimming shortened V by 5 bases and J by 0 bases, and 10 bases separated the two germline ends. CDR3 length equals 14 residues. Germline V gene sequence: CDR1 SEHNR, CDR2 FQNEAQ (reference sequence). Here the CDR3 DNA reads TGTGCCAGCAGCCTTTTTGGAGCTAACTATGGCTACACCTAC. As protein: CASSLFGANYGYTY.

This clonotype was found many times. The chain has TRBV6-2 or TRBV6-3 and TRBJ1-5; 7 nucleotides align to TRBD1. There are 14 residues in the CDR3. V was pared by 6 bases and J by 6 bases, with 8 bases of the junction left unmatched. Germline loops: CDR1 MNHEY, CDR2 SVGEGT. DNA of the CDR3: TGTGCCAGCAGCCACAGGGGTTTCGGTCAGCCCCAGCATTTT. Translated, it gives CASSHRGFGQPQHF.

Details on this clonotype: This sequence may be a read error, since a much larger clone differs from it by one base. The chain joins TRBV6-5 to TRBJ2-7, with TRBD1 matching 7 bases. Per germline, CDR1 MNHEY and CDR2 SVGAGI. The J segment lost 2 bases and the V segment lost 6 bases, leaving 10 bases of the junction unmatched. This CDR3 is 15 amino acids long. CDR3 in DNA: TGTGCCAGCAGACCCAATTACAGGGGTGCCTACGAGCAGTACTTC. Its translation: CASRPNYRGAYEQYF.

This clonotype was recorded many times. CDR3 coding DNA: TGTGCCAGCTCTCCGGGCGGAGGGGTTATCACAGATACGCAGTATTTT. It codes for CASSPGGGVITDTQYF. The chain carries TRBV12-3 or TRBV12-4 and TRBJ2-3; weak D call: TRBD2 (6 bases). This CDR3 has 16 amino acids. V gave up 8 bases and J gave up 2 bases, with 20 bases separating them.

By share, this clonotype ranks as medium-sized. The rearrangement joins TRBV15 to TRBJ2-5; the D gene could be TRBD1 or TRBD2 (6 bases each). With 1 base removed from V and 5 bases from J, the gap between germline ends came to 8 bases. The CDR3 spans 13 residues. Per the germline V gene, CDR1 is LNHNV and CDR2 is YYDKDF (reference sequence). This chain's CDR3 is CATSRVGGETQYF. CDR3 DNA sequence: TGTGCCACCAGCAGAGTAGGGGGGGAGACCCAGTACTTC.

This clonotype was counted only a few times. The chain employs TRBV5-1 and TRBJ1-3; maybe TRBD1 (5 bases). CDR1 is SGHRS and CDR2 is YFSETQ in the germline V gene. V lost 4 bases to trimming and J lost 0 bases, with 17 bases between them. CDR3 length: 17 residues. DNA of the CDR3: TGCGCCAGCAGCCTCGCAGGGAACTTCTTCTCTGGAAACACCATATATTTT. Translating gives CASSLAGNFFSGNTIYF.

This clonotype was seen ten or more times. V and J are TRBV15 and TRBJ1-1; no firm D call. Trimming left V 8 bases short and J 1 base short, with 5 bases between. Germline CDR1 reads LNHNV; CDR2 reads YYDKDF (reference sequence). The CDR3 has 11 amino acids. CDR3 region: CATSKNTEAFF. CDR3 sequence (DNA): TGTGCCACCTCCAAGAACACTGAAGCTTTCTTT.

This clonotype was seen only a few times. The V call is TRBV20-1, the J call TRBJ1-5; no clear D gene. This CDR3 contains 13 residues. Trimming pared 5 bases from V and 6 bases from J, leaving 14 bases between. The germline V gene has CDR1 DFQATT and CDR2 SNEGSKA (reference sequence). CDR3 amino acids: CSAAVKLGQPQHF. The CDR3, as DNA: TGCAGTGCTGCCGTCAAGCTAGGTCAGCCCCAGCATTTT.

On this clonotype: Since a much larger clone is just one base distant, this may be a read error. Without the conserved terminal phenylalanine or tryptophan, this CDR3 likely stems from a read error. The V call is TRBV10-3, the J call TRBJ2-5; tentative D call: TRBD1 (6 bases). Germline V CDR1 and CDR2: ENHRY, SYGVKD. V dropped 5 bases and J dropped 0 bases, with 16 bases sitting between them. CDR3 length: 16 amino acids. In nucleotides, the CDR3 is TGTGCCATCAGTCGATTCGACAGGACCCACCAAGAGACCCAGTACCTC. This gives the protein CAISRFDRTHQETQYL.

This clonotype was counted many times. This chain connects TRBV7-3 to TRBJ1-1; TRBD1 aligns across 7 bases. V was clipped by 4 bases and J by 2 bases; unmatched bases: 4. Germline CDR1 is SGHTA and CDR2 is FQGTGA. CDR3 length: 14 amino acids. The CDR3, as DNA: TGTGCCAGCAGCTCAACAGGGGCCAACACTGAAGCTTTCTTT. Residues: CASSSTGANTEAFF.

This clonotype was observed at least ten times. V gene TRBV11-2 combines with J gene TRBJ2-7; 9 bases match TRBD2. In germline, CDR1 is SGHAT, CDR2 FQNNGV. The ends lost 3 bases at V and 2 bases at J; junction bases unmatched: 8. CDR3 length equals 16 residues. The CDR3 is CASSLARASGAYEQYF. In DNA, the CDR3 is TGTGCCAGCAGCTTGGCTCGGGCTAGCGGGGCCTACGAGCAGTACTTC.

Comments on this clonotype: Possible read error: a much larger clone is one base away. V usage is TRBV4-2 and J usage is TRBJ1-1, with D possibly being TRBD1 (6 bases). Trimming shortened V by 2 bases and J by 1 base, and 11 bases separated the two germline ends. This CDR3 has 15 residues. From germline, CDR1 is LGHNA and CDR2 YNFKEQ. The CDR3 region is CASSQYRDTNTEAFF. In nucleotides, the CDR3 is TGTGCCAGCAGCCAATACAGGGATACGAACACTGAAGCTTTCTTT.